This T cell receptor beta chain was sequenced during a study of T cells in Graves' hyperthyroidism and ophthalmopathy. The CDR3 has 11 residues. Germline CDR1 reads MNHEY; CDR2 reads SMNVEV (reference sequence). Remarks on this clonotype: The junction departs from the called germline gene at one end, perhaps through a read error.

Amplified regions were TCR beta CDR3 sequences from RNA transcripts. Researchers ran a first-round RT-PCR on the TCR CDR3 using the HTBI primer set. TCRdb ran MiXCR on the multiplex PCR reads and lists one entry per CDR3 protein. Altogether fewer than 750,000 distinct CDR3 sequences are present, roughly 15% being singletons, with the ten largest covering around 12%. The sequenced sample consisted of blood. The clonotype comes from a woman aged 45-65 years with Graves' ophthalmopathy. The V and J genes are TRBV27 and TRBJ2-7; no firm D call. The CDR3 region has the DNA TGTGCTAGCACGGAAGGCCACGAGCAGTACTTC. It yields the protein CASTEGHEQYF.